This TCR beta chain was observed in a study of blood T cells in healthy people across ages. Findings and caveats of the study: With donor CMV status unknown, expanded clonotype changes were possibly confounded. Diversity estimated from one million T cells was considered an underestimate. Older individuals had lower TCR beta diversity per million T cells (the decline was roughly linear).

Healthy individuals of Caucasian origin from Russia, aged roughly 6 to 100, served as donors. The second PCR ran about 6 to 12 cycles with a sample-barcoded 5' primer and J-beta primers. A single record per CDR3 protein comes from TCRdb applying MiXCR to the 5' RACE reads. The table shows around 710,000 distinct CDR3 sequences, with roughly 41% occurring only once. This clonotype was seen a handful of times. Its matching antigen is unknown. This clonotype originated in a woman aged 55-70 years in good health. The sequencing input was blood.

The CDR3 DNA reads TGCAGTGCCATACTAGCGGGAATCTACAATGAGCAGTACTTC. This encodes CSAILAGIYNEQYF. The rearrangement links TRBV20-1 to TRBJ2-1; 10 nucleotides agree with TRBD2. The end of the DNA aligns better with TRBJ2-7, so the J call may be wrong. The germline V gene has CDR1 DFQATT and CDR2 SNEGSKA (reference sequence). The CDR3 sequence is 14 residues long.